This record covers a single TCR beta chain. Its antigen is unknown. This CDR3 has 17 amino acids. With 4 bases clipped from V and 4 bases from J, the junction kept 8 bases outside the gene matches. The V gene's germline CDR1 is KGHSH and CDR2 LQKENI. CD45RO/CCR7/CD25/CD127/CD95/CD27 separated CD4+ naive, central memory, regulatory and stem cell-like memory cells by sorting. Expressed TCRB transcripts were sequenced, since all the RNA that had been isolated was reverse transcribed. Naive, central memory and regulatory T cell samples came to a mean of approximately 4 million reads. The repertoire was sequenced with immunoSEQ multiplex PCR; TCRdb's copy has only in-frame clones and lacks some. The sample holds roughly 500,000 clones, roughly 31% seen once. This entry is derived from a study of beta chain features in type 1 diabetes. As for the study in general: The examined sorted cells totaled fewer than 110,000,000 across samples.

Regarding the study as a whole: Naive, central memory and Treg TCRB repertoires appeared more alike in patients than in healthy donors.

The sequence came from a man aged 18 to 29 in good health. This sequence joins TRBV18 and TRBJ2-3; 13 bases match TRBD2. The sample comprised naive CD4+ T cells from blood. CDR3 amino acids: CASSQQGLAGEADTQYF. The CDR3 DNA reads TGTGCCAGCTCACAACAAGGACTAGCGGGAGAGGCAGATACGCAGTATTTT. The full variable domain, in which reference TRBV18 and TRBJ2-3 provide the parts outside the CDR3, is NAGVMQNPRHLVRRRGQEARLRCSPMKGHSHVYWYRQLPEEGLKFMVYLQKENIIDESGMPKERFSAEFPKEGPSILRIQQVVRGDSAAYFCASSQQGLAGEADTQYFGPGTRLTVL.